This T cell receptor beta chain was recorded in a study of blood T cell repertoires in COVID-19. In the study overall: PBMCs, B-cell-depleted T cells, or T cells were the source of the cDNA or gDNA that made up the material.

Original processing methods: Counts of nucleated cells, estimated from reference gene primer amplification, were obtained. Measured with immunoSEQ multiplex PCR; TCRdb has only the in-frame clones, and not every one. V, J and clone size are those of that table, while D and trimming were read from the DNA. The sample lists 300,000 to 400,000 clones, 90% seen once, with around 2.6% in the top ten. Recovered Cohort 3 donors showed two negative PCRs, clearance, or symptom resolution. The sequenced sample was PBMCs or T cells enriched from blood (not recorded which). This receptor was obtained from a man in his 60s who had recovered from COVID-19.

The CDR3 loop reads CASSLTGGEYSGANVLTF. The CDR3 DNA sequence: TGTGCCAGCAGCTTAACAGGGGGCGAATACTCTGGGGCCAACGTCCTGACTTTC. The chain is built from TRBV7-3 and TRBJ2-6; 7 nucleotides align to TRBD1. The CDR3 runs 18 residues. In germline, CDR1 is SGHTA, CDR2 FQGTGA. J gave up 0 bases and V 0 bases, and 5 bases lay outside the gene matches. Supplemented by reference TRBV7-3 and TRBJ2-6, the full variable domain reads GAGVSQTPSNKVTEKGKYVELRCDPISGHTALYWYRQSLGQGPEFLIYFQGTGAADDSGLPNDRFFAVRPEGSVSTLKIQRTERGDSAVYLCASSLTGGEYSGANVLTFGAGSRLTVL.